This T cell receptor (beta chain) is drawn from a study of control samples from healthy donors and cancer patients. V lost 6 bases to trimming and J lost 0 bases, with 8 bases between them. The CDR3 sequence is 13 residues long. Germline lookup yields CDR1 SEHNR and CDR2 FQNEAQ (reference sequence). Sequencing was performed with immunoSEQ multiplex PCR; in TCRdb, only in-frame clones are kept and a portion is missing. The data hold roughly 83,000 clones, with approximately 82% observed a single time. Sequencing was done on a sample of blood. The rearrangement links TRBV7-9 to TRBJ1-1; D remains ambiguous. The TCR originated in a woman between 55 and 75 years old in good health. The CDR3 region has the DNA TGTGCCAGCAGGACCGAAATGAACACTGAAGCTTTCTTT. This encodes CASRTEMNTEAFF. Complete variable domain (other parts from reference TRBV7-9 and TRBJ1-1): DTGVSQNPRHKITKRGQNVTFRCDPISEHNRLYWYRQTLGQGPEFLTYFQNEAQLEKSRLLSDRFSAERPKGSFSTLEIQRTEQGDSAMYLCASRTEMNTEAFFGQGTRLTVV.